The 6 T cell receptor beta chains below all came from one sample that was sequenced in a study of control samples from healthy donors and cancer patients. Assay: immunoSEQ multiplex PCR; the TCRdb copy retains only in-frame clones and omits some. The data contain about 59,000 clones, 80% to 95% of them seen just once; the ten biggest clones take up 1.5% to 2%. The sequencing input was PBMCs. The receptors originated from a man aged 40-49 years with colorectal cancer.

The chain joins TRBV19 to TRBJ2-3; 13 bases match TRBD2. The V and J ends lost 6 bases and 6 bases, in that order; junction bases with no gene match: 3. Germline CDR1 is LNHDA and CDR2 is SQIVND (reference sequence). The CDR3 sequence is 14 residues long. CDR3 nucleotides: TGTGCCAGTAGGAAGACTAGCGGGGGGGATACGCAGTATTTT. It yields the protein CASRKTSGGDTQYF.

The V and J genes are TRBV18 and TRBJ1-1, with D hard to call. The length of the CDR3 is 15 residues. Per germline, CDR1 KGHSH and CDR2 LQKENI. The V end was cut by 4 bases, the J end by 3 bases, with 15 bases between. The CDR3, as DNA: TGTGCCAGCTCACGCGGAGGGCGCCAGGACACTGAAGCTTTCTTT. It is translated as CASSRGGRQDTEAFF.

The chain links TRBV2 to TRBJ2-5, with 10 bases aligning to TRBD1. Per the germline V gene, CDR1 is SNHLY and CDR2 is FYNNEI. The CDR3 has 15 amino acids. Trimming took 6 bases from V and 2 from J; bases not matched to a gene: 6. The CDR3: CASRRQGARQETQYF. In DNA form, the CDR3 reads TGTGCCAGCAGAAGACAGGGGGCGAGGCAAGAGACCCAGTACTTC.

As DNA, the CDR3 is TGTGCCAGCAGTTACTCCCCTCAGGGTTCCTACAATGAGCAGTTCTTC. Translation gives CASSYSPQGSYNEQFF. The V call is TRBV6-6, the J call TRBJ2-1, with a possible D match to TRBD1 (5 bases). Germline CDR1 MNHNY, CDR2 SVGAGI (reference sequence). Trimming cost V 0 bases and J 1 base, with 10 bases left between them. The CDR3 contains 16 residues.

This clone was counted only a few times. The chain is built from TRBV30 and TRBJ2-7; 14 bases fit TRBD2. The CDR3 consists of 14 residues. Trimming took 5 bases from V and 3 from J; bases not matched to a gene: 3. Per germline, CDR1 GTSNPN and CDR2 SVGIG (reference sequence). This chain's CDR3 is CAWDGTSGGYEQYF. The CDR3 DNA is TGTGCCTGGGACGGGACTAGCGGGGGCTACGAGCAGTACTTC. Using reference TRBV30 and TRBJ2-7 for the parts outside the CDR3, the full variable domain is SQTIHQWPATLVQPVGSPLSLECTVEGTSNPNLYWYRQAAGRGLQLLFYSVGIGQISSEVPQNLSASRPQDRQFILSSKKLLLSDSGFYLCAWDGTSGGYEQYFGPGTRLTVT.

V gene TRBV5-1 combines with J gene TRBJ2-5; D possibly corresponds to TRBD2 (6 bases). V lost 7 bases and J lost 5, with 18 bases in between. Germline V gives CDR1 SGHRS, CDR2 YFSETQ. This CDR3 is built from 14 residues. This CDR3 is CASHLLEGHETQYF. CDR3 sequence (DNA): TGCGCCAGCCACCTGCTGGAGGGGCATGAGACCCAGTACTTC.